This TCR beta chain was observed in a study of blood T cell repertoires in COVID-19. Study as a whole: Whether acute or convalescent, the COVID-19 samples came from the United States, Italy and Spain.

In the authors' workflow: Amplified reference gene primers provided the basis for estimating nucleated cell counts. Clones were read by immunoSEQ multiplex PCR, and TCRdb kept only the in-frame ones, dropping some. From that table come the V and J calls and clone size; the DNA was used to work out D and trimming. Counted here are 250,000 to 300,000 clones, about four fifths occurring once; the ten biggest clones make up approximately 5.4%. CDR1 is MDHEN, CDR2 SYDVKM, per germline. The CDR3 spans 12 residues. The V end lost 7 bases, the J end lost 9 bases, and 10 bases lay between the germline ends. Material for sequencing was peripheral blood. This chain uses TRBV28 with TRBJ1-6; D is undetermined. The clonotype comes from an elderly man with acute or convalescent COVID-19. The chain's CDR3 is CASISPGSPLHF. The CDR3 DNA follows: TGTGCCAGCATCAGTCCGGGTTCACCCCTCCACTTT.